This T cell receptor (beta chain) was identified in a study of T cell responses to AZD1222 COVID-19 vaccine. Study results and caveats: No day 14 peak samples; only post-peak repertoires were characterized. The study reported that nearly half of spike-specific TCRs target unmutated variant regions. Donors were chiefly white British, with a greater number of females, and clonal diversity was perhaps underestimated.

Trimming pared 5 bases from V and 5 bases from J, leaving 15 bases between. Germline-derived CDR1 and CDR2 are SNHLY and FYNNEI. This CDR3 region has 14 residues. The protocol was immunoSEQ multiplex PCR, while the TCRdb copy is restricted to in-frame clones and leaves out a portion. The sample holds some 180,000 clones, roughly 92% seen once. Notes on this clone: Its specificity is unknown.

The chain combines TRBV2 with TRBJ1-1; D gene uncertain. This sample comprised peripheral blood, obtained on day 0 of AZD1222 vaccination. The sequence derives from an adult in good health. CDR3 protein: CASSFEHRVTEAFF. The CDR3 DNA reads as TGTGCCAGCAGTTTTGAACATCGGGTGACTGAAGCTTTCTTT.